These 29 T cell receptor beta chains came from one sample sequenced in a study of tumor-infiltrating lymphocytes in primary liver carcinoma. A constant-region primer primed TCR beta cDNA synthesis from 400 to 600 ng of total RNA. Construction of TCR beta libraries relied on three successive nested multiplex PCR rounds employing slightly modified ARM-PCR. A C-beta reverse primer and TRBV1-TRBV30 forward primers served in each of the first two PCR rounds, at about 10 cycles apiece. From the multiplex PCR reads, TCRdb called clonotypes with MiXCR, one entry per CDR3 protein. Found here are more than 150,000 distinct CDR3 sequences, 50% to 75% of them singletons; the top ten hold around 74%. Unsorted whole blood yielded blood RNA, and germline DNA was extracted as well. The specimen was peripheral blood. The source is a man in his forties or fifties with primary liver carcinoma and hepatitis B virus infection.

The gene calls are TRBV12-3 or TRBV12-4 and TRBJ2-3; the match to TRBD2 covers 7 bases. V dropped 3 bases and J dropped 5; count of bases not matched to a gene: 14. CDR3 length: 17 amino acids. The CDR3 reads CASSFKGLSGIIDTQYF. Written as DNA, the CDR3 is TGTGCCAGCAGTTTCAAGGGACTATCGGGTATCATAGATACGCAGTATTTT.

A few counts support this clonotype. The chain employs TRBV12-3 or TRBV12-4 and TRBJ2-5, with 13 bases identical to TRBD2. V gave up 7 bases and J gave up 0 bases; unmatched junction bases: 5. This CDR3 is built from 16 residues. The CDR3 nucleotides are TGTGCCAGCACCCCTGGGACTAGCGGGGACCAAGAGACCCAGTACTTC. Residues: CASTPGTSGDQETQYF.

Regarding this clonotype: Germline and junction disagree at one end, which may indicate a read error. V usage is TRBV11-2 and J usage is TRBJ2-1; D is possibly TRBD1 or TRBD2 (5 bases each). The germline CDR1 and CDR2 sequences are SGHAT and FQNNGV. This CDR3 contains 14 residues. The CDR3 region is CASGLDRWGNDQFF. CDR3 nucleotide sequence: TGTGCCAGCGGCTTAGATAGATGGGGGAATGATCAGTTCTTC.

A word on this clonotype: A much larger clone lies a single base off, so this may be a read error. The J gene is TRBJ2-3, the V gene TRBV29-1; the D is unclear. The CDR3 loop spans 12 amino acids. V lost 4 bases, J lost 4 bases, and 9 bases lay in between. CDR1 and CDR2 (germline): SQVTM, ANQGSEA. Written as DNA, the CDR3 is TGCAGCGTTGTCCGGACCTCAGATACGCAGTATTTT. Protein product: CSVVRTSDTQYF.

On this clonotype itself: At one boundary the junction diverges from the germline segment, which might be a read error. The gene calls are TRBV11-2 and TRBJ2-1; possibly TRBD2 for D (6 bases). Germline V gene data show CDR1 as SGHAT and CDR2 as FQNNGV. The CDR3 spans 16 residues. The CDR3, as DNA: TGTGTCAGCAGCTTAGACCACGGGGGAGGACTAAATGAGCAGTTCTTC. Protein: CVSSLDHGGGLNEQFF.

The V call is TRBV6-5, the J call TRBJ2-1; D is perhaps TRBD1 or TRBD2 (6 bases each). There are 18 residues in the CDR3. Germline lookup yields CDR1 MNHEY and CDR2 SVGAGI. The germline V and J ends were trimmed by 2 bases and 9 bases, with 26 bases remaining between them. This CDR3 is CASSYRFIWGAIESEQFF. The CDR3 bases are TGTGCCAGCAGTTACCGCTTCATCTGGGGGGCAATAGAAAGTGAGCAGTTCTTC.

The genes are TRBV11-2 and TRBJ1-1; weak D call: TRBD1 (5 bases). Looked up from germline, CDR1 is SGHAT and CDR2 is FQNNGV. The CDR3 loop spans 14 amino acids. The germline V and J ends were trimmed by 5 bases and 14 bases, with 24 bases remaining between them. The CDR3 loop reads CASSPGTMGSVAFF. CDR3 coding DNA: TGTGCCAGCAGCCCCGGGACCATGGGTTCTGTGGCCTTCTTT.

In the case of this clonotype: The junction departs from germline at one end; a sequencing error may be responsible. The rearrangement joins TRBV5-6 to TRBJ2-1, with a possible D match to TRBD2 (6 bases). Germline V lookup: CDR1 SGHDT, CDR2 YYEEEE. CDR3 length equals 15 residues. In DNA form, the CDR3 reads TGTGCCAGCAGCTCGGACCCGGGAGAGTACAATGGGCAGTTCTTC. Translating gives CASSSDPGEYNGQFF.

A remark on this clonotype: This may be a read error: a much more frequent sequence differs by one nucleotide. The chain links TRBV6-1 to TRBJ2-3; D might be TRBD1 (6 bases). The CDR3 length is 13 residues. Per germline, CDR1 MNHNS and CDR2 SASEGT. V lost 10 bases and J lost 1, with 12 bases in between. Here the CDR3 reads CAINGQRTDTQYF. CDR3 in DNA: TGTGCCATCAACGGACAGCGCACAGATACGCAGTATTTT.

This clonotype was seen a few times. The V gene is TRBV4-1, the J gene TRBJ1-1; 11 nucleotides match TRBD1. Germline lookup yields CDR1 MGHRA and CDR2 YSYEKL. The V gene end was trimmed by 4 bases and the J gene end by 6 bases; junction bases not matched to a gene: 7. CDR3 size: 15 residues. CDR3 sequence (DNA): TGCGCCAGCAGCCGAGGACCGGGACAGGGGGCTGAAGCTTTCTTT. It yields the protein CASSRGPGQGAEAFF.

This clonotype has a count of ten or more. This chain uses TRBV29-1 with TRBJ2-2, with TRBD2 matching 15 bases. Germline CDR1 reads SQVTM; CDR2 reads ANQGSEA. Unmatched junction bases numbered 2, after V lost 7 bases and J lost 5 bases. The CDR3 length is 14 residues. The chain's CDR3 is CSAGLAGGTGELFF. DNA for the CDR3: TGCAGCGCGGGACTAGCGGGAGGAACCGGGGAGCTGTTTTTT.

As for this clonotype: At one end the junction does not follow the germline gene, possibly because of a read error. The V call is TRBV11-2, the J call TRBJ2-2, with a weak D call TRBD1 (6 bases). Per germline, CDR1 SGHAT and CDR2 FQNNGV. There are 15 residues in the CDR3. The DNA of the CDR3 is TGTGCCAGCAACTTAAGACAGGTTGACAGCGGGGAGCTGTTTTTT. This encodes CASNLRQVDSGELFF. The full variable domain, in which reference TRBV11-2 and TRBJ2-2 provide the parts outside the CDR3, is EAGVAQSPRYKIIEKRQSVAFWCNPISGHATLYWYQQILGQGPKLLIQFQNNGVVDDSQLPKDRFSAERLKGVDSTLKIQPAKLEDSAVYLCASNLRQVDSGELFFGEGSRLTVL.

The chain uses TRBV10-1 and TRBJ2-1; tentatively, D is TRBD1 (7 bases). Deletions cut 10 bases from V and 2 bases from J, with 24 bases between. Looked up from germline, CDR1 is WNHNN and CDR2 is SYGVQD (reference sequence). The CDR3 runs 17 residues. Written as DNA, the CDR3 is TGCGCCAACAGACTTACGGACTGGAGGGGGCCCTACAATGAGCAGTTCTTC. Its translation is CANRLTDWRGPYNEQFF.

This clonotype has a count of ten or more. The chain employs TRBV11-2 and TRBJ2-5, with TRBD2 as a possible D gene (5 bases). This CDR3 comprises 15 residues. The V gene's germline CDR1 is SGHAT and CDR2 FQNNGV. V lost 5 bases and J lost 0, with 13 bases in between. CDR3 in DNA: TGTGCCAGCAGCCTAGCCCCCAGCTACCAAGAGACCCAGTACTTC. Translation: CASSLAPSYQETQYF.

The chain recombines TRBV6-5 with TRBJ1-1; D possibly corresponds to TRBD1 (5 bases). CDR3 size: 14 residues. Germline loops: CDR1 MNHEY, CDR2 SVGAGI. DNA of the CDR3: TGTGCAGGCAGTTACGGGGGTACAAACACTGAAGCTTTCTTT. As protein: CAGSYGGTNTEAFF.

In the case of this clonotype: A much larger clone sits a single nucleotide away, making a read error possible. The V and J genes are TRBV29-1 and TRBJ2-7, with 7 bases aligning to TRBD2. Germline V gene lookup returns CDR1 SQVTM and CDR2 ANQGSEA. The V gene end was trimmed by 1 base and the J gene end by 0 bases; junction bases not matched to a gene: 6. The CDR3 is 15 residues long. This chain's CDR3 is CSVEGTRGSSYEQYF. CDR3 coding DNA: TGCAGCGTTGAAGGGACTAGAGGGAGCTCCTACGAGCAGTACTTC.

The rearrangement links TRBV12-3 or TRBV12-4 to TRBJ2-3; D not certain. The CDR3 contains 13 residues. Trimming left V 6 bases short and J 6 bases short, with 13 bases between. The chain's CDR3 is CASRQSGRDTQYF. In DNA form, the CDR3 reads TGTGCCAGCAGGCAAAGTGGACGCGATACGCAGTATTTT.

This clonotype was seen repeatedly, ten times or more. J is TRBJ2-1 and V is TRBV11-2; D is unclear. The CDR3 runs to 15 residues. Per germline, CDR1 SGHAT and CDR2 FQNNGV. With 1 base removed from V and 6 bases from J, the gap between germline ends came to 13 bases. CDR3 bases: TGTGCCAGCAGCTTAGTCCGAGTACCCTCCAATGAGCAGTTCTTC. Translated: CASSLVRVPSNEQFF.

Comment on this clonotype: This may arise from a read error, as a much more abundant clone is one base away. CDR3 region: CSVEDGWIGETQCF. Written as DNA, the CDR3 is TGCAGCGTTGAAGATGGGTGGATTGGAGAGACCCAGTGCTTC. The J gene is TRBJ2-5, the V gene TRBV29-1; D is ambiguous. There are 14 residues in the CDR3. From germline, CDR1 is SQVTM and CDR2 ANQGSEA.

This clonotype was detected only a few times. The J gene is TRBJ2-1, the V gene TRBV29-1, with D perhaps TRBD1 (7 bases). Trimming took 3 bases from V and 8 from J, leaving 17 bases between them. The germline gives CDR1 SQVTM, CDR2 ANQGSEA. The CDR3 has 14 residues. CDR3 amino acids: CSVDAGQKVDEQFF. CDR3 nucleotide sequence: TGCAGCGTTGACGCGGGACAGAAAGTCGATGAGCAGTTCTTC.

V usage is TRBV6-1 and J usage is TRBJ1-2; D uncertain. From germline, CDR1 is MNHNS and CDR2 SASEGT. The CDR3 is 18 amino acids. V shed 5 bases and J shed 6 bases, with 28 bases lying between them. The CDR3 loop is CASSRVGSTILRADGYTF. The CDR3 DNA sequence: TGTGCCAGCAGTCGTGTCGGGTCTACTATCTTACGGGCGGATGGCTACACCTTC.

A word on this clonotype: An end of the junction does not agree with germline; a read error may underlie this. The chain joins TRBV11-2 to TRBJ2-1; the match to TRBD2 covers 14 bases. Germline V gives CDR1 SGHAT, CDR2 FQNNGV. This CDR3 is 16 amino acids long. CDR3 in amino acids: CASSHWTSGRSNERSF. CDR3 DNA sequence: TGTGCCAGCAGCCACTGGACTAGCGGGAGGTCCAATGAGCGGTCCTTC.

About this clonotype: A junction end diverges from the germline sequence, so it may reflect a read error. V and J are TRBV6-5 and TRBJ2-3; TRBD1 matches at 7 bases. CDR3 size: 12 residues. Germline CDR1 and CDR2: MNHEY and SVGAGI. CDR3 sequence (DNA): TGTGCCAGCAGCCAGGGGACAGATACGCACTATTTT. Translating it yields CASSQGTDTHYF.

The chain joins TRBV30 to TRBJ1-2; D gene unclear. The length of the CDR3 is 13 residues. The germline V gene encodes CDR1 GTSNPN and CDR2 SVGIG (reference sequence). Trimming took 2 bases from V and 8 from J, leaving 15 bases between them. The CDR3 nucleotides read TGTGCCTGGAGTAGCGGGTTTTTTAGGGGCTACACCTTC. Its translation: CAWSSGFFRGYTF.

The chain employs TRBV29-1 and TRBJ1-2; 7 nucleotides match TRBD1. Unmatched junction bases numbered 3, after V lost 7 bases and J lost 4 bases. The germline CDR1 and CDR2 sequences are SQVTM and ANQGSEA. This CDR3 region has 11 residues. CDR3 coding DNA: TGCAGCGGACAGGGAACCTATGGCTACACCTTC. Protein: CSGQGTYGYTF.

Remarks on this clonotype: Since a much larger clone is just one base distant, this may be a read error. The chain carries TRBV12-3 or TRBV12-4 and TRBJ2-7, with D perhaps matching TRBD1 (5 bases). The CDR3 length is 13 residues. The CDR3 coding sequence is TGTGTCAGCACCCTTAAAGGGGCCTACGAGCAGTACTTC. This gives the protein CVSTLKGAYEQYF.

This clonotype has a handful of counts. The V and J genes are TRBV12-3 or TRBV12-4 and TRBJ1-2, with 7 bases fitting TRBD1. CDR3 size: 12 residues. V lost 7 bases to trimming and J lost 7 bases; unmatched junction nucleotides: 6. The chain's CDR3 is CASNRQGSGYTF. CDR3 in DNA: TGTGCCAGCAATAGACAGGGCTCTGGCTACACCTTC.

This clonotype has a handful of counts. The chain carries TRBV5-4 and TRBJ2-2; 8 bases map to TRBD1. The CDR3 is made up of 15 amino acids. Per germline, CDR1 SGHNT and CDR2 YYREEE (reference sequence). V gave up 4 bases and J gave up 1 base; unmatched junction bases: 3. The chain's CDR3 is CASSDRGRNTGELFF. For the CDR3, the DNA is TGTGCCAGCAGCGACAGGGGACGGAACACCGGGGAGCTGTTTTTT.

The chain has TRBV29-1 and TRBJ1-1, with TRBD1 matching over 7 bases. In germline, CDR1 is SQVTM, CDR2 ANQGSEA. CDR3 length: 13 amino acids. J lost 0 bases, V lost 6 bases, and 4 bases had no gene match. Here the CDR3 reads CSVMGQMNTEAFF. CDR3 sequence (DNA): TGCAGCGTAATGGGACAGATGAACACTGAAGCTTTCTTT.